These T cell receptor beta chains were read from a single sample in a study of blood T cell repertoires in COVID-19. Repertoires were generated with immunoSEQ multiplex PCR, while TCRdb's copy carries only in-frame clones and drops some. Among tens of thousands of clones, approximately 90% were seen once, and the ten largest hold approximately 27%. The sample was peripheral blood. Receptors were obtained from a woman of 80 years or more with acute or convalescent COVID-19. The CDR3 runs from the conserved cysteine through the conserved F or W. Fields, in order: clone size, J gene, V gene, D gene, CDR3 protein, CDR3 DNA. A D gene is named only where the DNA matches it firmly. The size entry is marked missing in some rows and otherwise reads once, few, many or a size class.

>NA|TRBJ2-7|TRBV11-2|NA
CASSPPGNEQYF
TGTGCCAGCAGCCCCCCAGGGAACGAGCAGTACTTC
>once|TRBJ2-1|TRBV10-3|NA
CATGALSSYNEQFF
TGTGCCACAGGGGCCCTCTCCTCCTACAATGAGCAGTTCTTC
>NA|TRBJ2-5|TRBV9|NA
CASSGQGQETQYF
TGTGCCAGCAGCGGCCAGGGTCAAGAGACCCAGTACTTC
>NA|TRBJ2-7|TRBV5-1|NA
CASSLAGGGSYEQYF
TGCGCCAGCAGCTTGGCCGGGGGAGGCTCCTACGAGCAGTACTTC
>NA|TRBJ2-1|TRBV12-5|TRBD1
CASGLSPQGANEQFF
TGTGCTAGTGGTTTATCACCTCAGGGGGCCAATGAGCAGTTCTTC
>NA|TRBJ2-5|TRBV5-1|TRBD1
CASSEQGTGTQYF
TGCGCCAGCAGCGAACAGGGGACGGGGACCCAGTACTTC
>once|TRBJ2-1|TRBV11-3|NA
CASSLVGGPDNEQFF
TGTGCCAGCAGCTTAGTCGGGGGGCCAGACAATGAGCAGTTCTTC
>NA|TRBJ1-1|TRBV5-1|NA
CASSLVQGNTEAFF
TGCGCCAGCAGCTTAGTACAGGGGAACACTGAAGCTTTCTTT
>once|TRBJ1-2|TRBV20-1|NA
CSAGAYGYTF
TGCAGTGCTGGGGCCTATGGCTACACCTTC
>NA|TRBJ2-1|TRBV11-2|TRBD1
CASSSLAGGAANNEQFF
TGTGCCAGCAGCTCCCTGGCAGGGGGCGCCGCAAACAATGAGCAGTTCTTC